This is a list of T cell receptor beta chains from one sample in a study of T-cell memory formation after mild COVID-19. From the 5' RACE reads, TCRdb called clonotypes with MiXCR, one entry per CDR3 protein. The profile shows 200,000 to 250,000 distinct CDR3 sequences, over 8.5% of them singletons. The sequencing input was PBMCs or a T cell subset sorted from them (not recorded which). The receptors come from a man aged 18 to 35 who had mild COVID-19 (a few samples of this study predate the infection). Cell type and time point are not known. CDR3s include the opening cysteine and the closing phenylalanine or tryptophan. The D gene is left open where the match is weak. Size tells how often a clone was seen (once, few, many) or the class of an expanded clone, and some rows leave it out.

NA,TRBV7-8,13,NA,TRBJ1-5,CASSFSDGQPQHF,TGTGCCAGCAGTTTTTCGGACGGTCAGCCCCAGCATTTT
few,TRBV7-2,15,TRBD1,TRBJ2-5,CASRRATGDLETQYF,TGTGCCAGCAGGCGGGCGACAGGGGATCTAGAGACCCAGTACTTC
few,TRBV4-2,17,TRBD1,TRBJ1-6,CASSQVPGGAGDSPLHF,TGTGCCAGCAGCCAAGTCCCAGGGGGGGCGGGAGATTCACCCCTCCACTTT
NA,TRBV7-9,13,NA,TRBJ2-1,CASSLGEYNEQFF,TGTGCCAGCAGCTTAGGGGAGTACAATGAGCAGTTCTTC
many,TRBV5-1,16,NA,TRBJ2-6,CASTPAVLAGANVLTF,TGCGCCAGCACCCCCGCCGTGTTGGCTGGGGCCAACGTCCTGACTTTC
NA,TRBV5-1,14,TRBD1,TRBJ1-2,CASSLGTGTRGYTF,TGCGCCAGCAGCCTTGGGACAGGGACGAGGGGCTACACCTTC
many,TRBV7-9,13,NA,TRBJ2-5,CASSLASRETQYF,TGTGCCAGCAGCTTAGCTTCAAGGGAGACCCAGTACTTC
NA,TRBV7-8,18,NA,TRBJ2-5,CASSLGPVALGGTETQYF,TGTGCCAGCAGCTTAGGGCCGGTGGCCCTAGGAGGCACAGAGACCCAGTACTTC
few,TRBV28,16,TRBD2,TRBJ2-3,CASSLGLAGDTDTQYF,TGTGCCAGCAGTTTAGGTCTAGCGGGGGACACAGATACGCAGTATTTT
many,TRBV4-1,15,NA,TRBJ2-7,CASSQDSRETYEQYF,TGCGCCAGCAGCCAAGATTCTAGGGAGACCTACGAGCAGTACTTC
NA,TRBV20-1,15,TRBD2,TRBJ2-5,CSARDRRTSVETQYF,TGCAGTGCTAGAGATCGGAGGACTAGTGTGGAGACCCAGTACTTC
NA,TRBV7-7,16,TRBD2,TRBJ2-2,CASSPTSGLNTGELFF,TGTGCCAGCAGCCCAACTAGCGGGTTGAACACCGGGGAGCTGTTTTTT